This T cell receptor (beta chain) stems from a study of blood T cell repertoires in COVID-19. Study at large: COVID-19 samples, acute and convalescent, were from the United States, Italy and Spain. In each case, the material was cDNA or gDNA derived from T cells, B-cell-depleted T cells, or PBMCs.

Authors' analysis steps: Reference gene primer amplification gave estimated nucleated cell counts. Some clones are missing from TCRdb's copy, which holds only in-frame ones; the method was immunoSEQ multiplex PCR. The D gene and trimming were derived from the DNA, and the V and J assignments and clone size from that table. The sample records more than 95,000 clones, 86% being singletons. The clonotype comes from an older man who had recovered from COVID-19. What was sequenced was peripheral blood.

The CDR3 loop is CASSLWDRGIFTYNEQFF. The CDR3 DNA is TGTGCCAGCAGCTTATGGGACAGGGGGATTTTCACCTACAATGAGCAGTTCTTC. The chain has TRBV7-6 and TRBJ2-1; 11 bases line up with TRBD1. There are 18 residues in the CDR3. Germline lookup yields CDR1 SGHVS and CDR2 FNYEAQ. Trimming removed 2 bases from V and 2 bases from J; junction bases left unmatched: 8.